This entry lists 17 T cell receptor beta chains sequenced from one sample in a study of T cell repertoires in cytomegalovirus infection. In TCRdb, the reads were re-called with MiXCR into one record per CDR3 protein. The data hold some 500,000 distinct CDR3 sequences, with over 35% observed a single time. Which antigens these TCRs recognize remains unknown. The sample was cultured PBMCs, taken from culture after CMV antigen stimulation. The receptor source for this set is a human donor in good health (CMV status not recorded). Some clones in this sample may be carry-over from other donors' samples.

The chain links TRBV6-1 to TRBJ2-5; D uncertain. The V gene lost 1 base and the J gene lost 1 base, with 7 bases spanning the gap. This CDR3 spans 14 amino acids. Germline-derived CDR1 and CDR2 are MNHNS and SASEGT. The DNA of the CDR3 is TGTGCCAGCAGTGAAGGGAACAGCCAAGAGACCCAGTACTTC. Translated: CASSEGNSQETQYF.

The chain combines TRBV7-8 with TRBJ2-2, with 7 bases identical to TRBD2. CDR1 and CDR2 from the germline V gene are SGHVS and FQNEAQ. The V segment lost 7 bases and the J segment 0 bases; nucleotides outside the gene matches: 11. The CDR3 totals 17 residues. The CDR3 sequence is CASTPRSGTTNTGELFF. For the CDR3, the DNA is TGTGCCAGCACACCCCGGTCGGGGACTACGAACACCGGGGAGCTGTTTTTT.

At least ten counts were recorded for this clonotype. The V call is TRBV7-2, the J call TRBJ2-7; the D gene is possibly TRBD2 (6 bases). Germline lookup yields CDR1 SGHTA and CDR2 FQGNSA. V was pared by 5 bases and J by 2 bases, with 13 bases between. The CDR3 has 14 amino acids. The CDR3 DNA is TGTGCCAGCAGCCCCTTTGGAGGGACCTACGAGCAGTACTTC. Amino acids: CASSPFGGTYEQYF.

The table lists this clonotype with many counts. An end of the junction does not agree with germline; a read error may underlie this. This rearrangement joins TRBV4-1 to TRBJ2-4; no reliable D call. Germline CDR1 and CDR2: MGHRA and YSYEKL. The length of the CDR3 is 16 residues. The CDR3 protein is CASTQDPLRPKNIQYF. DNA of the CDR3: TGCGCCAGCACCCAAGATCCCCTCCGTCCCAAAAACATTCAGTACTTC.

This sequence joins TRBV10-2 and TRBJ2-3; 9 nucleotides match TRBD2. Germline CDR1 reads WSHSY; CDR2 reads SAAADI. The CDR3 loop spans 16 amino acids. V lost 2 bases and J lost 2; bases outside the gene matches: 5. The CDR3 loop reads CASSEVASGNTDTQYF. The CDR3 bases are TGCGCCAGCAGTGAGGTTGCTAGCGGGAACACAGATACGCAGTATTTT.

This chain connects TRBV7-4 to TRBJ2-3, with a possible D match to TRBD2 (6 bases). The CDR3 extends over 14 amino acids. Between the trimmed V and J ends, which lost 7 bases and 3 bases, there was a span of 14 bases. Germline V gene data show CDR1 as SGHVT and CDR2 as SQSDAQ. CDR3 nucleotide sequence: TGTGCCAGCACCAGCTCGGGGGATACAGATACGCAGTATTTT. Its protein product is CASTSSGDTDTQYF.

The chain is built from TRBV4-1 and TRBJ2-4; TRBD2 matches at 9 bases. Trimming cost V 4 bases and J 8 bases; bases outside gene matches: 12. Germline assignment: CDR1 MGHRA and CDR2 YSYEKL. This CDR3 contains 16 residues. As DNA, the CDR3 is TGCGCCAGCAGCCCCAGTGCCGGGGGCGGGGGGGACATTCAGTACTTC. Protein product: CASSPSAGGGGDIQYF.

A few counts support this clonotype. The genes are TRBV7-2 and TRBJ2-3; 8 nucleotides agree with TRBD2. CDR1 is SGHTA and CDR2 is FQGNSA in the germline V gene. This CDR3 contains 16 residues. V was pared by 5 bases and J by 2 bases, with 9 bases of the junction left unmatched. CDR3 in amino acids: CASSTEETSDTDTQYF. Written as DNA, the CDR3 is TGTGCCAGCAGCACCGAAGAGACTAGCGACACAGATACGCAGTATTTT.

This sequence joins TRBV28 and TRBJ2-3, with 14 bases aligning to TRBD2. The J segment lost 1 base and the V segment lost 7 bases, leaving 10 bases of the junction unmatched. The germline CDR1 and CDR2 sequences are MDHEN and SYDVKM. This CDR3 has 18 amino acids. CDR3 coding DNA: TGTGCCAGCACTACGGGGACTAGCGGGGGCCCGGGCACAGATACGCAGTATTTT. This sequence encodes CASTTGTSGGPGTDTQYF.

The DNA of the CDR3 is TGTGCCAGCACCCGCCCGGGACGGGGTGACTCTGGGGCCAACGTCCTGACTTTC. The encoded protein is CASTRPGRGDSGANVLTF. The rearrangement joins TRBV6-2 or TRBV6-3 to TRBJ2-6; D may correspond to TRBD1 or TRBD2 (5 bases each). The CDR3 length is 18 residues. V was pared by 7 bases and J by 0 bases, with 19 bases between. CDR1 is MNHEY, CDR2 SVGEGT, per germline.

This clonotype was seen a handful of times. The V gene is TRBV12-3 or TRBV12-4, the J gene TRBJ2-7; D is uncertain. Trimming stripped 9 bases from V and 2 bases from J, with 14 bases between. The CDR3 has 13 amino acids. This CDR3 is CASCSDVAYEQYF. DNA of the CDR3: TGTGCCAGTTGTTCCGACGTAGCCTACGAGCAGTACTTC.

This clonotype was detected once. The chain has TRBV9 and TRBJ1-1; D gene ambiguous. Trimming took 4 bases from V and 6 from J, leaving 25 bases between them. Per germline, CDR1 SGDLS and CDR2 YYNGEE. This CDR3 has 17 residues. The CDR3 reads CASSRLHGSVLYSEAFF. CDR3 sequence (DNA): TGTGCCAGCAGCAGGCTTCACGGGTCGGTTCTCTATTCTGAAGCTTTCTTT.

The rearrangement joins TRBV7-6 to TRBJ1-2; D might be TRBD1 (5 bases). Trimming removed 6 bases at V and 8 bases at J, with 16 bases between. In germline, CDR1 is SGHVS, CDR2 FNYEAQ. The CDR3 loop spans 13 amino acids. Written as DNA, the CDR3 is TGTGCCAGCAGTACTTTTTCGGGGGGAGGCTACACCTTC. Protein sequence: CASSTFSGGGYTF.

This clonotype has a count of ten or more. The chain joins TRBV7-2 to TRBJ1-5; D might be TRBD1 (6 bases). CDR1 and CDR2 from the germline V gene are SGHTA and FQGNSA. Deletions cut 3 bases from V and 7 bases from J, with 13 bases between. This CDR3 spans 14 amino acids. The CDR3: CASSLRGAGQPQHF. CDR3 sequence (DNA): TGTGCCAGCAGCTTGCGGGGGGCTGGACAGCCCCAGCATTTT.

This clonotype appeared many times. This chain connects TRBV7-2 to TRBJ1-2; no definite D call. Trimming cost V 1 base and J 0 bases, with 6 bases left between them. The CDR3 has 14 residues. Germline CDR1 is SGHTA and CDR2 is FQGNSA. The CDR3 reads CASSLVQSNYGYTF. The CDR3 DNA follows: TGTGCCAGCAGCTTAGTACAGTCTAACTATGGCTACACCTTC.

In its sample, this clonotype was seen a few times. The chain couples TRBV19 to TRBJ2-6; weak D call: TRBD1 (5 bases). The CDR3 runs to 16 residues. Per germline, CDR1 LNHDA and CDR2 SQIVND (reference sequence). The germline V and J ends were trimmed by 1 base and 1 base, with 8 bases remaining between them. This chain's CDR3 is CASSIGAGSGANVLTF. The DNA of the CDR3 is TGTGCCAGTAGTATAGGGGCAGGGTCTGGGGCCAACGTCCTGACTTTC.

V is TRBV2 and J is TRBJ2-2; D is perhaps TRBD1 (7 bases). Per germline, CDR1 SNHLY and CDR2 FYNNEI. The CDR3 runs to 15 residues. Trimming took off 3 bases at V and 7 bases at J, with 15 bases between the two ends. This CDR3 is CASSEEGAGIGELFF. CDR3 coding DNA: TGTGCCAGCAGTGAGGAGGGGGCTGGAATCGGGGAGCTGTTTTTT.